This entry concerns a single TCR beta chain. Its antigen is unknown. The data were obtained in a study of CD8 T cells in Susac syndrome. CD8+ and CD4+ T cells taken from blood had their TCR beta sequenced. Random hexamers were used to reverse transcribe an amount of about 0.5 to 1 ug RNA. Amplification of TCR beta CDR3 across 54 Vbeta and 13 Jbeta was performed with immunoSEQ multiplex PCR. TCRdb ran MiXCR on the immunoSEQ multiplex PCR reads and lists one entry per CDR3 protein. The data contain around 170,000 distinct CDR3 sequences, around 94% of them seen just once; the ten biggest clones take up approximately 0.11%. Study results and limitations: The authors acknowledged that the study's TCR sequencing and HLA analysis involved relatively few individuals.

Sequences were obtained from CD4+ T cells from PBMCs. The TCR comes from a human donor with Susac syndrome.

This CDR3 is CASTTGGWDGYTF. Written as DNA, the CDR3 is TGTGCCAGCACCACAGGGGGCTGGGATGGCTACACCTTC. The gene calls are TRBV5-6 and TRBJ1-2, with 9 bases identical to TRBD1. Trimming took 6 bases from V and 6 from J; bases not matched to a gene: 6. The CDR3 runs to 13 residues. Germline V gene sequence: CDR1 SGHDT, CDR2 YYEEEE.